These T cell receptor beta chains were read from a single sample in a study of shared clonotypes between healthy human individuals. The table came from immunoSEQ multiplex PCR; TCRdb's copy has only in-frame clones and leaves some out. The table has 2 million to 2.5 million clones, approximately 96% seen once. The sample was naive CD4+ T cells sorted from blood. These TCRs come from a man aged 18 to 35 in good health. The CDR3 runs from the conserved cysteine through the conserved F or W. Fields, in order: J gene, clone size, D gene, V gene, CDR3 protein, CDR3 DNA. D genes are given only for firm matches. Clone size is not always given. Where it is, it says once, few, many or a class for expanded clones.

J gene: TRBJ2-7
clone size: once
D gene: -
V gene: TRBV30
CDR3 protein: CAWSVQREQYF
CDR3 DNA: TGTGCCTGGAGTGTACAACGCGAGCAGTACTTC

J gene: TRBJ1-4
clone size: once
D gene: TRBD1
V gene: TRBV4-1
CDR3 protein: CASSHRATGVGEKLFF
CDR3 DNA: TGCGCCAGCAGCCATCGCGCGACAGGGGTGGGTGAAAAACTGTTTTTT

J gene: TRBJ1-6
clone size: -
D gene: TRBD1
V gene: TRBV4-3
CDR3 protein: CASSQDIGSGRGSQGNNSPLHF
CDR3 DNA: TGCGCCAGCAGCCAAGACATCGGTTCGGGCAGGGGGTCCCAAGGCAATAATTCACCCCTCCACTTT

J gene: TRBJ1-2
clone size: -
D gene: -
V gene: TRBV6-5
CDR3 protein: CASSYLGSGGGYTF
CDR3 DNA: TGTGCCAGCAGTTACCTGGGGAGTGGAGGCGGCTACACCTTC

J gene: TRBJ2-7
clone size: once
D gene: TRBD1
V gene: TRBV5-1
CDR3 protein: CASSYSGTGPYEQYF
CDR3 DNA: TGCGCCAGCAGCTACTCCGGGACAGGGCCCTACGAGCAGTACTTC

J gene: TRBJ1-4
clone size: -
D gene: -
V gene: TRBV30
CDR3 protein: CAWRGTPGPLFF
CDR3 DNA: TGTGCCTGGAGAGGGACCCCCGGCCCTCTGTTTTTT

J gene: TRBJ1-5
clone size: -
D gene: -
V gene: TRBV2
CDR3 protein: CASTGFGNQPQHF
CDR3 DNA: TGTGCCAGCACAGGATTCGGCAATCAGCCCCAGCATTTT

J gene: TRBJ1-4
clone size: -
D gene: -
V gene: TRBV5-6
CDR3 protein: CASTGVTEKLFF
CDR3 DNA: TGTGCCAGCACAGGGGTTACTGAAAAACTGTTTTTT

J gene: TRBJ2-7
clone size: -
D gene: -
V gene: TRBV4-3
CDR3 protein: CASSQDGVYEQYF
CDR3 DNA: TGCGCCAGCAGCCAAGATGGGGTCTACGAGCAGTACTTC

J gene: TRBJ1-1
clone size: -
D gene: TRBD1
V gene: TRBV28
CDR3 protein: CASSLGDRVTEAFF
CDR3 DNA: TGTGCCAGCAGTTTAGGGGACAGGGTGACTGAAGCTTTCTTT

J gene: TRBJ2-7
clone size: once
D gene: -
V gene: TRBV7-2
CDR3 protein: CASSLEARAYEQYF
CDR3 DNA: TGTGCCAGCAGCTTAGAGGCCAGGGCCTACGAGCAGTACTTC

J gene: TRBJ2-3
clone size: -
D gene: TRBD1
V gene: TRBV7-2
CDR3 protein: CASSQRTGGEGRTDTQYF
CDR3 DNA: TGTGCCAGCAGCCAAAGGACAGGGGGCGAGGGTAGGACAGATACGCAGTATTTT

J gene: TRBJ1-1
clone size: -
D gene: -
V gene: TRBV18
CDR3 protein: CASSDSIVSEAFF
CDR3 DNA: TGTGCCAGCTCCGACAGTATTGTTTCCGAAGCTTTCTTT

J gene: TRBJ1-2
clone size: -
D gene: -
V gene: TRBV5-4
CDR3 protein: CASSQKGVYGYTF
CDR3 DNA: TGTGCCAGCAGCCAAAAGGGGGTATATGGCTACACCTTC

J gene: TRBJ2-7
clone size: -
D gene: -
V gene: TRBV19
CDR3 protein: CASSISGVPTYEQYF
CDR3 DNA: TGTGCCAGTAGTATCTCAGGGGTACCAACCTACGAGCAGTACTTC

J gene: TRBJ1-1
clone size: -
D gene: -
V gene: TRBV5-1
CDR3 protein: CASSLQDPNTEAFF
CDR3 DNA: TGCGCCAGCAGCCTACAGGACCCGAACACTGAAGCTTTCTTT

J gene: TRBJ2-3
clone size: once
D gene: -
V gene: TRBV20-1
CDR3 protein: CSAPDPTQYF
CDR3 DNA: TGCAGTGCCCCAGATCCTACGCAGTATTTT

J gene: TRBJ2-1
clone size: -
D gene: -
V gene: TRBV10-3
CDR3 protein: CAIRGTPSDEQFF
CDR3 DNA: TGTGCCATCAGGGGGACACCCTCGGATGAGCAGTTCTTC

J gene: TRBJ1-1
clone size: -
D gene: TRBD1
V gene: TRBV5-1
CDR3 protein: CASTPADRTSTEAFF
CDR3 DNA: TGCGCCAGCACCCCCGCGGACAGGACGAGCACTGAAGCTTTCTTT

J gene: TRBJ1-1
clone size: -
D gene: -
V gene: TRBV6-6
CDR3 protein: CASSYSKPGGDTEAFF
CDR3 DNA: TGTGCCAGCAGTTACTCGAAGCCCGGAGGGGACACTGAAGCTTTCTTT

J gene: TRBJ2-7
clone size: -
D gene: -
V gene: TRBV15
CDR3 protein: CATSRDGSSYEQYF
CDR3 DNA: TGTGCCACCAGCAGAGATGGTAGCTCCTACGAGCAGTACTTC

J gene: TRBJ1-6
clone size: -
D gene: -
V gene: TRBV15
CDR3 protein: CATSIRHSNSPLHF
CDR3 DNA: TGTGCCACCAGCATCCGACACTCTAATTCACCCCTCCACTTT

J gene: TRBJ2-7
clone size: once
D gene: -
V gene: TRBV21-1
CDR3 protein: CASRRGDGSSYEQYF
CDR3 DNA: TGTGCCAGCAGACGGGGGGACGGGAGCTCCTACGAGCAGTACTTC

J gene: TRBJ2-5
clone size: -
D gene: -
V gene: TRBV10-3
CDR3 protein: CATDERRGETQYF
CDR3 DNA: TGTGCCACCGACGAGAGAAGGGGAGAGACCCAGTACTTC

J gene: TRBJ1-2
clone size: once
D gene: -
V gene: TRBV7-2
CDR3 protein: CASSSLAGQDYGYTF
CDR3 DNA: TGTGCCAGCAGCTCCCTAGCAGGCCAGGACTATGGCTACACCTTC

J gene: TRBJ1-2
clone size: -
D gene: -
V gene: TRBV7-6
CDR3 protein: CASRNDNSYGYTF
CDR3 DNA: TGTGCCAGCAGAAATGACAATTCCTATGGCTACACCTTC

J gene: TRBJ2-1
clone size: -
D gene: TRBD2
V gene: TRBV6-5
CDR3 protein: CASSSIGGEQFF
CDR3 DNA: TGTGCCAGCAGTTCCATCGGGGGGGAGCAGTTCTTC

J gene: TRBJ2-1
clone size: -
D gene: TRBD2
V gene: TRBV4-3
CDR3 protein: CASSQTSGSYHEQFF
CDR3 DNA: TGCGCCAGCAGCCAAACTAGCGGGAGTTACCATGAGCAGTTCTTC

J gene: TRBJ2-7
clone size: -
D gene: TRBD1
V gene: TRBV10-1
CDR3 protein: CASSEWAGGEQYF
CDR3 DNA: TGCGCCAGCAGTGAGTGGGCAGGGGGCGAGCAGTACTTC

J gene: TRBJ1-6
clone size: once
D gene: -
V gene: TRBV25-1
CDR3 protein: CASSESGRRNNSPLHF
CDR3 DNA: TGTGCCAGCAGTGAATCGGGTCGGCGTAATAATTCACCCCTCCACTTT

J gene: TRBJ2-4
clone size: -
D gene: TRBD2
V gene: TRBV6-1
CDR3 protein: CASSEQRGVAKNIQYF
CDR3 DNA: TGTGCCAGCAGTGAACAACGGGGGGTAGCCAAAAACATTCAGTACTTC

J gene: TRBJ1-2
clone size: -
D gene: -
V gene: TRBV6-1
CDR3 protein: CASSDLTGGGYTF
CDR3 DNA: TGTGCCAGCAGTGACCTGACGGGGGGAGGCTACACCTTC

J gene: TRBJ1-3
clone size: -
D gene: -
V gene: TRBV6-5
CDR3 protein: CASGWGPGAGNTIYF
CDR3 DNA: TGTGCCAGCGGCTGGGGCCCGGGAGCTGGAAACACCATATATTTT

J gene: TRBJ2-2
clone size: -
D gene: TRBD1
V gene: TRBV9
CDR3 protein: CASSSRTGGPGELFF
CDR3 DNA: TGTGCCAGCAGCTCCCGGACAGGGGGACCAGGGGAGCTGTTTTTT

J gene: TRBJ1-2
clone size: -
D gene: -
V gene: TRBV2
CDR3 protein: CASKTLSNGYTF
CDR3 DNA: TGTGCCAGCAAGACATTGTCCAATGGCTACACCTTC

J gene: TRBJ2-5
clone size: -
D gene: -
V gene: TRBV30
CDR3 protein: CAWSVSRREETQYF
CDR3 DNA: TGTGCCTGGAGTGTCTCACGGCGAGAAGAGACCCAGTACTTC

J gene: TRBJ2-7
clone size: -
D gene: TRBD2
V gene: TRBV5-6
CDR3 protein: CASSAAGGLLEQYF
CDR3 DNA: TGTGCCAGCAGCGCAGCGGGGGGGCTCCTCGAGCAGTACTTC

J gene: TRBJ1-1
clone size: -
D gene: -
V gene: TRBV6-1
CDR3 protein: CASSERDEAFF
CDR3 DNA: TGTGCCAGCAGTGAAAGGGATGAAGCTTTCTTT

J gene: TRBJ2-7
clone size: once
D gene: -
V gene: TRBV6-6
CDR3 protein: CASSLRDEQYF
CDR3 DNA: TGTGCCAGCAGCCTCAGGGACGAGCAGTACTTC

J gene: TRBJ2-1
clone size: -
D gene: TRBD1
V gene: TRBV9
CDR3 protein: CASSVALTGSHEQFF
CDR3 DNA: TGTGCCAGCAGCGTAGCTCTGACAGGGTCCCATGAGCAGTTCTTC